These 7 T cell receptor beta chains came from one sample sequenced in a study of T cells in Graves' hyperthyroidism and ophthalmopathy. From RNA transcripts, TCR beta CDR3 regions were amplified. HTBI primers drove first-round RT-PCR of the TCR CDR3. MiXCR, applied by TCRdb to the multiplex PCR reads, yields one record per CDR3 protein. The sample holds hundreds of thousands of distinct CDR3 sequences, over 35% seen once. The material sequenced was blood. These receptors were obtained from a man between 18 and 29 years old with Graves' hyperthyroidism.

The V gene is TRBV7-9, the J gene TRBJ2-5; D unresolved. This CDR3 has 14 residues. Per germline, CDR1 SEHNR and CDR2 FQNEAQ (reference sequence). V was shortened by 1 base and J by 0 bases, with 6 bases between the two germline ends. CDR3 loop: CASSLDLDQETQYF. The CDR3, as DNA: TGTGCCAGCAGCTTAGATCTAGACCAAGAGACCCAGTACTTC. Complete variable domain (other parts from reference TRBV7-9 and TRBJ2-5): DTGVSQNPRHKITKRGQNVTFRCDPISEHNRLYWYRQTLGQGPEFLTYFQNEAQLEKSRLLSDRFSAERPKGSFSTLEIQRTEQGDSAMYLCASSLDLDQETQYFGPGTRLLVL.

CDR3 nucleotide sequence: TGTGCCAGCAGTTTTGGGGGAGTGAGTGGTGAAAAACTGTTTTTT. Translation gives CASSFGGVSGEKLFF. The chain is built from TRBV12-3 or TRBV12-4 and TRBJ1-4, with a possible D match to TRBD1 (5 bases). V dropped 3 bases and J dropped 7 bases, with 15 bases sitting between them. The CDR3 covers 15 residues.

This clonotype was found many times. The V gene is TRBV9, the J gene TRBJ2-7; D is possibly TRBD2 (6 bases). Germline CDR1 SGDLS, CDR2 YYNGEE. Trimming stripped 4 bases from V and 6 bases from J, with 14 bases between. The CDR3 is 13 amino acids. As DNA, the CDR3 is TGTGCCAGCAGCTCCGCTTGGGACTTCGAGCAGTACTTC. This gives the protein CASSSAWDFEQYF.

This clonotype was counted ten times or more. The genes are TRBV20-1 and TRBJ1-6; 8 nucleotides align to TRBD1. The CDR3 spans 13 residues. Germline V lookup: CDR1 DFQATT, CDR2 SNEGSKA (reference sequence). V was clipped by 4 bases and J by 7 bases; unmatched bases: 3. The CDR3 bases are TGCAGTGCTATTGGGACAGGCAATTCACCCCTCCACTTT. Amino acids: CSAIGTGNSPLHF.

The chain uses TRBV7-2 and TRBJ2-5; TRBD2 matches at 16 bases. V lost 4 bases, J lost 5 bases, and 7 bases stayed unmatched. CDR3 length equals 17 residues. Germline V CDR1 and CDR2: SGHTA, FQGNSA. The CDR3 is CASSSGTSGRGWETQYF. In DNA, the CDR3 is TGTGCCAGCAGCTCTGGGACTAGCGGGAGGGGATGGGAGACCCAGTACTTC.

CDR3 protein: CSVGGSESTEAFF. For the CDR3, the DNA is TGCAGCGTTGGCGGCAGCGAGAGCACTGAAGCTTTCTTT. The chain has TRBV29-1 and TRBJ1-1; D unresolved. Between the trimmed V and J ends, which lost 4 bases and 4 bases, there was a span of 13 bases. The CDR3 has 13 amino acids. CDR1 is SQVTM and CDR2 is ANQGSEA in the germline V gene.

On this clonotype itself: This may be a read error, as it is one base from a much larger clone. The V call is TRBV4-2, the J call TRBJ1-3; 7 bases agree with TRBD1. CDR3 size: 15 residues. The V gene's germline CDR1 is LGHNA and CDR2 YNFKEQ. Trimming took 4 bases from V and 0 from J; bases not matched to a gene: 3. The CDR3 protein is CASSRGTASGNTIYF. As DNA, the CDR3 is TGTGCCAGCAGCCGGGGGACAGCCTCTGGAAACACCATATATTTT.